A selection of T cell receptor beta chains follows, all from one sample in a study of blood T cells in healthy people across ages. TCRdb redid the calling of the 5' RACE reads with MiXCR, one entry per CDR3 protein. Of over 1,500,000 distinct CDR3 sequences listed, roughly two fifths were seen once; the top ten hold under 25%. The source material was blood. Receptors originate from a human donor in good health. The conserved cysteine and the conserved F or W are not part of the CDR3 here. The order of the fields is J gene, V gene, CDR3 protein.

j_call: TRBJ2-7; v_call: TRBV20-1; cdr3_aa: SVDKTYEQY
j_call: TRBJ1-1; v_call: TRBV7-2; cdr3_aa: ASSTRARNTEAF
j_call: TRBJ2-1; v_call: TRBV2; cdr3_aa: ASSETRNEQF
j_call: TRBJ2-1; v_call: TRBV18; cdr3_aa: ASSPRLTGGSNEQF
j_call: TRBJ2-3; v_call: TRBV5-1; cdr3_aa: ASSSASGTSTDTQY
j_call: TRBJ2-3; v_call: TRBV20-1; cdr3_aa: SASNTLAATDTQY
j_call: TRBJ2-5; v_call: TRBV4-2; cdr3_aa: ASSHRRVDGGPPETQY
j_call: TRBJ2-3; v_call: TRBV29-1; cdr3_aa: SVLGTSESTDTQY
j_call: TRBJ2-3; v_call: TRBV6-4; cdr3_aa: ASSEHRGDTQY
j_call: TRBJ2-1; v_call: TRBV5-5; cdr3_aa: ASSLGLGTGQF
j_call: TRBJ2-7; v_call: TRBV20-1; cdr3_aa: SARDTGGYSYEQY
j_call: TRBJ2-4; v_call: TRBV5-1; cdr3_aa: ASSPGLGVVYNIQY
j_call: TRBJ1-2; v_call: TRBV29-1; cdr3_aa: SVLGQGAVYGYT
j_call: TRBJ2-5; v_call: TRBV19; cdr3_aa: ASSIRGEDYYGQY
j_call: TRBJ1-5; v_call: TRBV29-1; cdr3_aa: SAGPGRIKLLSNQPQH
j_call: TRBJ2-7; v_call: TRBV7-9; cdr3_aa: ASSARHANYEQY
j_call: TRBJ2-1; v_call: TRBV4-2; cdr3_aa: ASSRTTGASYNEQF
j_call: TRBJ1-1; v_call: TRBV29-1; cdr3_aa: SASGGSNTEAF
j_call: TRBJ2-7; v_call: TRBV6-5; cdr3_aa: ASSYEPLSYEQY
j_call: TRBJ2-1; v_call: TRBV13; cdr3_aa: ASSLEERSPIDEQF
j_call: TRBJ2-7; v_call: TRBV5-1; cdr3_aa: ASSPGILEQY
j_call: TRBJ1-3; v_call: TRBV29-1; cdr3_aa: SVKPLLSDTIY
j_call: TRBJ1-6; v_call: TRBV11-2; cdr3_aa: ASSLTGQGGNSPLH
j_call: TRBJ1-5; v_call: TRBV2; cdr3_aa: ASSDDQPQH
j_call: TRBJ2-1; v_call: TRBV7-2; cdr3_aa: VSSLPGRNEQF
j_call: TRBJ1-5; v_call: TRBV10-3; cdr3_aa: AISADSSNQPQH
j_call: TRBJ1-2; v_call: TRBV7-3; cdr3_aa: ASSLNNGYGYT
j_call: TRBJ2-1; v_call: TRBV7-2; cdr3_aa: ASSFSRPSSYNEQF
j_call: TRBJ2-3; v_call: TRBV29-1; cdr3_aa: SVWLAGADTQY
j_call: TRBJ2-1; v_call: TRBV6-5; cdr3_aa: ASSYYADRPRDEQF
j_call: TRBJ1-2; v_call: TRBV7-8; cdr3_aa: ASSPPGTGPYGYT
j_call: TRBJ1-6; v_call: TRBV20-1; cdr3_aa: SAPGPNYNSPLH